These 17 T cell receptor beta chains originate from one sample sequenced in a study of cytomegalovirus exposure and HLA in healthy donors. The method was immunoSEQ multiplex PCR; TCRdb's version includes in-frame clones alone and lacks a portion of them. Among 150,000 to 200,000 clones listed, more than 80% were seen once. Material for sequencing was PBMCs. The receptors here all came from a woman between 18 and 30 years old in good health and CMV-seropositive.

The chain combines TRBV19 with TRBJ1-5; TRBD1 agrees at 7 bases. After removal of 6 bases from V and 4 bases from J, the junction contained 9 bases not matched to a gene. CDR1 is LNHDA, CDR2 SQIVND, per germline (reference sequence). The length of the CDR3 is 15 residues. The CDR3 spells CASSTDRVRNQPQHF. The CDR3 nucleotides read TGTGCCAGTAGCACCGACAGGGTTCGGAATCAGCCCCAGCATTTT.

This clone was seen a few times. V usage is TRBV6-1 and J usage is TRBJ1-2, with D possibly matching TRBD1 (6 bases). Trimming removed 4 bases from V and 4 bases from J, with 19 bases in between. The CDR3 has 16 residues. Looked up from germline, CDR1 is MNHNS and CDR2 is SASEGT. The CDR3 nucleotides read TGTGCCAGCAGTGGGGACACGATCAGGGCTATCTATGGCTACACCTTC. Its protein is CASSGDTIRAIYGYTF.

The genes are TRBV5-1 and TRBJ2-1, with 7 nucleotides matching TRBD2. After removal of 4 bases from V and 1 base from J, the junction contained 8 bases not matched to a gene. There are 16 residues in the CDR3. CDR1 SGHRS and CDR2 YFSETQ come from the germline V gene. The CDR3 nucleotides are TGCGCCAGCAGCCGAGCGGGGAGGACATCCTACAATGAGCAGTTCTTC. Protein: CASSRAGRTSYNEQFF.

With respect to this clone: Other DNA sequences of this sample code for an identical CDR3. V and J are TRBV5-8 and TRBJ1-5, with 10 positions matching TRBD1. CDR1 and CDR2 from the germline V gene are SGHTS and YDEGEE. The CDR3 has 14 amino acids. V was clipped by 4 bases and J by 6 bases; unmatched bases: 4. In nucleotides, the CDR3 is TGTGCCAGCAGCCTCGGACAGGGGGGTCAGCCCCAGCATTTT. The encoded protein is CASSLGQGGQPQHF.

The chain employs TRBV27 and TRBJ2-6, with 8 bases aligning to TRBD2. Germline CDR1 MNHEY, CDR2 SMNVEV (reference sequence). The CDR3 has 18 residues. The ends lost 7 bases at V and 0 bases at J; junction bases unmatched: 11. The CDR3 loop is CASTGGVALSSGANVLTF. DNA for the CDR3: TGTGCCAGCACGGGGGGGGTAGCCCTGAGCTCTGGGGCCAACGTCCTGACTTTC.

This chain links TRBV28 with TRBJ2-1; D remains ambiguous. This CDR3 contains 12 residues. V shed 2 bases and J shed 4 bases, with 3 bases lying between them. Germline-derived CDR1 and CDR2 are MDHEN and SYDVKM. The CDR3 nucleotides are TGTGCCAGCAGTTTACGTTACAATGAGCAGTTCTTC. Residues: CASSLRYNEQFF. Looking up the rest from reference TRBV28 and TRBJ2-1 gives the full variable domain: DVKVTQSSRYLVKRTGEKVFLECVQDMDHENMFWYRQDPGLGLRLIYFSYDVKMKEKGDIPEGYSVSREKKERFSLILESASTNQTSMYLCASSLRYNEQFFGPGTRLTVL.

The rearrangement links TRBV7-2 to TRBJ2-2; D might be TRBD2 (5 bases). The CDR3 runs 16 residues. V lost 1 base and J lost 5, with 14 bases in between. Germline V gives CDR1 SGHTA, CDR2 FQGNSA. CDR3 in DNA: TGTGCCAGCAGCTTAGGGTCGAGGGCAGTGACCGGGGAGCTGTTTTTT. This gives the protein CASSLGSRAVTGELFF.

The genes are TRBV6-1 and TRBJ2-7; perhaps TRBD2 as D (6 bases). CDR3 length: 16 residues. V lost 2 bases and J lost 7, with 21 bases in between. Germline V lookup: CDR1 MNHNS, CDR2 SASEGT. The CDR3 nucleotides are TGTGCCAGCAGTGAATTCTTCGAGGGTAGGGCGGGGGAGCAGTACTTC. Translation: CASSEFFEGRAGEQYF.

V and J are TRBV28 and TRBJ1-1, with TRBD1 as a possible D gene (5 bases). This CDR3 has 14 amino acids. CDR1 is MDHEN, CDR2 SYDVKM, per germline. V was pared by 6 bases and J by 7 bases, with 18 bases between. The CDR3 region is CASRGSRAASEAFF. The CDR3 region has the DNA TGTGCCAGCAGGGGATCCAGGGCCGCCAGTGAAGCTTTCTTT.

V is TRBV5-4 and J is TRBJ1-1, with a tentative D call TRBD1 (5 bases). The CDR3 runs 14 residues. The germline CDR1 and CDR2 sequences are SGHNT and YYREEE (reference sequence). Trimming took 0 bases from V and 5 from J, leaving 11 bases between them. The DNA of the CDR3 is TGTGCCAGCAGCTTGGATCCGGGGGGTACTGAAGCTTTCTTT. This codes for CASSLDPGGTEAFF.

The chain is built from TRBV6-5 and TRBJ1-6; D unresolved. CDR3 length: 14 residues. CDR1 is MNHEY, CDR2 SVGAGI, per germline. V dropped 2 bases and J dropped 8 bases, with 10 bases sitting between them. CDR3 residues: CASSYGEYDSPLHF. The CDR3, as DNA: TGTGCCAGCAGTTACGGAGAGTACGATTCACCCCTCCACTTT.

This sequence joins TRBV29-1 and TRBJ2-2, with D hard to call. Deletions cut 0 bases from V and 5 bases from J, with 7 bases between. The CDR3 is 13 amino acids. CDR1 is SQVTM and CDR2 is ANQGSEA in the germline V gene. The CDR3 DNA is TGCAGCGTTGAAGATTACGGGACCGGGGAGCTGTTTTTT. Residues: CSVEDYGTGELFF.

The chain employs TRBV13 and TRBJ2-1; 8 nucleotides agree with TRBD1. CDR1 is PRHDT and CDR2 is FYEKMQ in the germline V gene (reference sequence). The CDR3 is 13 amino acids. Trimming at V came to 0 bases and at J to 10 bases, leaving 2 bases not matched to a gene. This chain's CDR3 is CASSLGTGVEQFF. The CDR3 bases are TGTGCCAGCAGCTTAGGGACAGGGGTCGAGCAGTTCTTC.

This rearrangement joins TRBV6-5 to TRBJ1-2, with a possible D match to TRBD1 (6 bases). CDR3 length: 13 amino acids. CDR1 is MNHEY and CDR2 is SVGAGI in the germline V gene. Between the trimmed V and J ends, which lost 7 bases and 4 bases, there was a span of 13 bases. The CDR3 DNA follows: TGTGCCAGCAATGCAGGGGTATTCTATGGCTACACCTTC. Protein sequence: CASNAGVFYGYTF.

The chain recombines TRBV27 with TRBJ1-5, with 8 bases identical to TRBD1. Germline trimming cut 6 bases from V and 6 bases from J; bases unmatched to any gene: 4. The CDR3 sequence is 13 residues long. The germline gives CDR1 MNHEY, CDR2 SMNVEV (reference sequence). CDR3 bases: TGTGCCAGCAGCGCGACAGGGGTTCAGCCCCAGCATTTT. Its protein product is CASSATGVQPQHF.

V is TRBV27 and J is TRBJ1-5; maybe TRBD1 (6 bases). From germline, CDR1 is MNHEY and CDR2 SMNVEV (reference sequence). V gave up 5 bases and J gave up 0 bases, with 20 bases separating them. The CDR3 loop spans 18 amino acids. In DNA, the CDR3 is TGTGCCAGCAGTCCCCGGACAAGGGGGTCGGATAGCAATCAGCCCCAGCATTTT. Its translation: CASSPRTRGSDSNQPQHF.

V is TRBV5-1 and J is TRBJ2-1, with 10 positions matching TRBD2. This CDR3 comprises 16 residues. Germline V gene data show CDR1 as SGHRS and CDR2 as YFSETQ. Losses at the gene ends were 4 bases for V and 5 bases for J; bases not matched to a gene: 9. As DNA, the CDR3 is TGCGCCAGCAGCCCGCTTCTAGCGGGAGCTGACAATGAGCAGTTCTTC. It specifies CASSPLLAGADNEQFF.